The clone carrying this TCR beta chain has only a few counts. Antigen specificity is unknown. The germline V gene has CDR1 MGHRA and CDR2 YSYEKL. V shed 4 bases and J 5 bases; nucleotides not matched to a gene: 8. This CDR3 comprises 15 residues. The data were taken from a study of cytomegalovirus exposure and HLA in healthy donors. Study results and caveats: Trimming of TCR beta V- and J-genes showed a link, identified in a later analysis, to a missense DCLRE1C variant. Most subjects' HLA-A and HLA-B alleles were reportedly predicted from TCR beta sequences.

Primers included in the PCR were 60 Vbeta and 13 Jbeta primers. The method was immunoSEQ multiplex PCR; TCRdb's version includes in-frame clones alone and lacks a portion of them. The profile shows about 83,000 clones, just under 75% of them singletons. Source material: PBMCs. The rearrangement joins TRBV4-1 to TRBJ2-7, with 10 bases aligning to TRBD2. This TCR was recovered from a man in his sixties in good health and CMV-seronegative. As DNA, the CDR3 is TGCGCCAGCAGCCTGACCAGCGGGGGGGCGAACGAGCAGTACTTC. Residues: CASSLTSGGANEQYF.